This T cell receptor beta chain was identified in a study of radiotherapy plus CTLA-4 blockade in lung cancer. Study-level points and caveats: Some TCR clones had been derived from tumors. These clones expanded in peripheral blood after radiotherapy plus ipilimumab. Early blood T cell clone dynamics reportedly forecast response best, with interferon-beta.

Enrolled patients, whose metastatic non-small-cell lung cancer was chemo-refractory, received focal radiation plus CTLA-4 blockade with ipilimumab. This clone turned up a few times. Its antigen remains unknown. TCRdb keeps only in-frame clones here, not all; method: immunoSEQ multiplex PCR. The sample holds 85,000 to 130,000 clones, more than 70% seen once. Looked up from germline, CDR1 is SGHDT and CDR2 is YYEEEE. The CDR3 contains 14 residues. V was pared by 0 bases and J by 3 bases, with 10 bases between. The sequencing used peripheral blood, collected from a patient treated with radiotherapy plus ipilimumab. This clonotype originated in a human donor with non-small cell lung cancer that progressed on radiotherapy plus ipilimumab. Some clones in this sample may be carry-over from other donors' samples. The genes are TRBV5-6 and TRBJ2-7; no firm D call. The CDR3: CASSLDWDLYEQYF. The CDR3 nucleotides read TGTGCCAGCAGCTTGGATTGGGATCTCTACGAGCAGTACTTC.